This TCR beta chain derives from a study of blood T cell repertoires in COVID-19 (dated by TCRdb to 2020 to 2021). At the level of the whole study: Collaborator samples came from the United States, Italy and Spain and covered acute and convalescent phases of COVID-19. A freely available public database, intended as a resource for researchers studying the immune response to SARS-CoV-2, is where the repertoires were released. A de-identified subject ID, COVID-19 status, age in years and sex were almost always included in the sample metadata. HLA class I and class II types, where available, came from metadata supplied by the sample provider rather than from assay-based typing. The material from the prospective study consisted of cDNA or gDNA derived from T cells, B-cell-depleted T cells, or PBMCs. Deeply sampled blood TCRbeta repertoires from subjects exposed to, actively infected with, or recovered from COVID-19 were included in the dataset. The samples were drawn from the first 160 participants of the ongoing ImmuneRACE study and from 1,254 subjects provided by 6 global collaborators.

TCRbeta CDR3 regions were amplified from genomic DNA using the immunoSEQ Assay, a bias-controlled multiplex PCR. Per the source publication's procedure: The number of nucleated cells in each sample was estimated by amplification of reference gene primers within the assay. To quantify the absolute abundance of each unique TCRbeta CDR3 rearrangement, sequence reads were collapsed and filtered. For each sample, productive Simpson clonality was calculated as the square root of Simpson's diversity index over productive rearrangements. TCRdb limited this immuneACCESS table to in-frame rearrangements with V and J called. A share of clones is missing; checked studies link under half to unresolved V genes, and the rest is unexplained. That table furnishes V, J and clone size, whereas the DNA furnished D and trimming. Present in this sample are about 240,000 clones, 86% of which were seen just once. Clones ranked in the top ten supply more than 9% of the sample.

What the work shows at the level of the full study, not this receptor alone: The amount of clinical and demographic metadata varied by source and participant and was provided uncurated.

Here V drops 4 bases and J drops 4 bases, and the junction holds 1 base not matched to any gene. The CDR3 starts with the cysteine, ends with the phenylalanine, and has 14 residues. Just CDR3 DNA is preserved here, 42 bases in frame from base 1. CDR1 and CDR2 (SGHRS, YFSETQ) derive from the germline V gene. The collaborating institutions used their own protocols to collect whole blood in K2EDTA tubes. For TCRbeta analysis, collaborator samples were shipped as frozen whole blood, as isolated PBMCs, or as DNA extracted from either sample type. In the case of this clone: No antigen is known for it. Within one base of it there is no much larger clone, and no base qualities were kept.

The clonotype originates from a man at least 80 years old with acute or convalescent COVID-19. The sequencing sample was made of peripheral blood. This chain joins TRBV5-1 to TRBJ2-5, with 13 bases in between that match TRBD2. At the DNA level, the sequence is TGCGCCAGCAGCCGACTAGCGGGAGGAGAGACCCAGTACTTC. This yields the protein CASSRLAGGETQYF.